This T cell receptor (beta chain) appears in the sequencing data of a study of blood T cells in healthy people across ages. A second PCR of roughly 7 to 11 cycles used a sample-barcoded 5' primer and a J-beta primer mix. TCRdb re-called the 5' RACE reads through MiXCR, storing one row per CDR3 protein. This table has over 1.5 million distinct CDR3 sequences, about 50% appearing once. The ends were cut back, 6 bases at V and 8 bases at J, with 20 bases in the middle. In germline, CDR1 is MNHEY, CDR2 SVGAGI. CDR3 length equals 15 residues. The TCR was taken from a woman in her thirties or forties in good health. The source material was blood. The chain couples TRBV6-5 to TRBJ2-1, with a possible D match to TRBD1 (6 bases). The CDR3 coding sequence is TGTGCCAGCAGCCCAGGGGTTCTTTTTCAGGATGAGCAGTTCTTC. This gives the protein CASSPGVLFQDEQFF.